The clone carrying this TCR beta chain was seen repeatedly, ten times or more. No antigen is known for it. The CDR3 contains 14 residues. Germline-derived CDR1 and CDR2 are LNHDA and SQIVND (reference sequence). Trimming pared 3 bases from V and 1 base from J, leaving 7 bases between. TCR beta CDR3 sequences were amplified from RNA transcripts. HTBI primers drove first-round RT-PCR of the TCR CDR3. TCRdb re-called the multiplex PCR reads with MiXCR, one entry per CDR3 protein. The repertoire holds about half a million distinct CDR3 sequences, with roughly a quarter as singletons. These data belong to a study of T cells in Graves' hyperthyroidism and ophthalmopathy. Study-level results: In validation, the model predicted ophthalmopathy. These predictions came a median 6.5 months before onset.

This receptor was identified in a woman between 25 and 40 years old with Graves' ophthalmopathy. The specimen sequenced was blood. The genes are TRBV19 and TRBJ1-5; TRBD1 might be the D (5 bases). The CDR3 reads CASSMGDSNQPQHF. CDR3 nucleotides: TGTGCCAGTAGTATGGGGGACAGCAATCAGCCCCAGCATTTT.